What follows are 8 T cell receptor beta chains derived from one specimen sequenced in a study of shared T cell receptors in the human thymus. The method was immunoSEQ multiplex PCR; TCRdb's version includes in-frame clones alone and lacks a portion of them. The sample records around 340,000 clones, more than 85% being singletons. Sample: thymocytes. Receptor source: a human donor.

This clone was seen a single time. The chain employs TRBV18 and TRBJ2-5, with 8 bases lining up with TRBD2. The CDR3 totals 13 residues. Trimming took 1 base from V and 9 from J; bases not matched to a gene: 4. Looked up from germline, CDR1 is KGHSH and CDR2 is LQKENI. The chain's CDR3 is CASSPQGLGAQYF. Written as DNA, the CDR3 is TGTGCCAGCTCACCACAGGGACTAGGGGCCCAGTACTTC. Full variable domain (remainder filled in from reference TRBV18 and TRBJ2-5): NAGVMQNPRHLVRRRGQEARLRCSPMKGHSHVYWYRQLPEEGLKFMVYLQKENIIDESGMPKERFSAEFPKEGPSILRIQQVVRGDSAAYFCASSPQGLGAQYFGPGTRLLVL.

This chain joins TRBV4-2 and TRBJ2-3; 8 nucleotides line up with TRBD2. The CDR3 runs to 14 residues. Looked up from germline, CDR1 is LGHNA and CDR2 is YNFKEQ. V trimming: 4 bases; J trimming: 4 bases; junction bases outside the gene matches: 4. This chain's CDR3 is CASSPGLVADTQYF. CDR3 DNA sequence: TGTGCCAGCAGCCCGGGACTAGTTGCAGATACGCAGTATTTT.

The chain uses TRBV5-5 and TRBJ1-4, with D possibly TRBD1 on 6 matching bases. Looked up from germline, CDR1 is SGHKS and CDR2 is YYEKEE (reference sequence). The V end was cut by 4 bases, the J end by 8 bases, with 15 bases between. This CDR3 has 14 residues. This CDR3 reads CASSPGTGWEKLFF. In DNA form, the CDR3 reads TGTGCCAGCAGCCCTGGAACAGGGTGGGAAAAACTGTTTTTT. The whole variable domain, remainder taken from reference TRBV5-5 and TRBJ1-4, is DAGVTQSPTHLIKTRGQQVTLRCSPISGHKSVSWYQQVLGQGPQFIFQYYEKEERGRGNFPDRFSARQFPNYSSELNVNALLLGDSALYLCASSPGTGWEKLFFGSGTQLSVL.

The rearrangement links TRBV15 to TRBJ1-1, with a weak D call TRBD1 (5 bases). CDR1 is LNHNV, CDR2 YYDKDF, per germline (reference sequence). The CDR3 consists of 16 residues. Trimming left V 9 bases short and J 1 base short, with 21 bases between. The CDR3 coding sequence is TGTGCCACACTAAGTATTTACCAGGGCCCGAACACTGAAGCTTTCTTT. Translated, it gives CATLSIYQGPNTEAFF.

As to this clone: Relative to the germline gene, one junction end is altered; a read error may explain this. The chain joins TRBV4-1 to TRBJ2-1; 10 bases are shared with TRBD1. The CDR3 spans 16 residues. The V gene's germline CDR1 is MGHRA and CDR2 YSYEKL. Here the CDR3 reads CASSLPGQGSFNEQFF. Written as DNA, the CDR3 is TGCGCCAGCAGCCTCCCGGGACAGGGGTCCTTCAATGAGCAGTTCTTC.

The chain couples TRBV18 to TRBJ1-4, with D possibly TRBD1 on 5 matching bases. The germline V gene encodes CDR1 KGHSH and CDR2 LQKENI. V lost 1 base to trimming and J lost 5 bases, with 8 bases between them. The CDR3 extends over 14 amino acids. Here the CDR3 DNA reads TGTGCCAGCTCACCACAGGGACCCAATGAAAAACTGTTTTTT. Protein product: CASSPQGPNEKLFF.

The chain carries TRBV7-3 and TRBJ2-2; a possible D gene is TRBD2 (10 bases). Per the germline V gene, CDR1 is SGHTA and CDR2 is FQGTGA. V was trimmed by 4 bases and J by 3 bases, leaving 24 bases between them. The CDR3 covers 19 residues. The CDR3 protein is CASSWTGEEREGDTGELFF. The CDR3 DNA reads as TGTGCCAGCAGCTGGACAGGGGAGGAGCGGGAGGGCGACACCGGGGAGCTGTTTTTT.

The rearrangement joins TRBV6-1 to TRBJ1-4, with D hard to call. V was clipped by 5 bases and J by 7 bases, with 8 bases between them. This CDR3 has 12 amino acids. Germline V lookup: CDR1 MNHNS, CDR2 SASEGT. For the CDR3, the DNA is TGTGCCAGCAGTTCTCGTTCTGAAAAACTGTTTTTT. Its translation: CASSSRSEKLFF.